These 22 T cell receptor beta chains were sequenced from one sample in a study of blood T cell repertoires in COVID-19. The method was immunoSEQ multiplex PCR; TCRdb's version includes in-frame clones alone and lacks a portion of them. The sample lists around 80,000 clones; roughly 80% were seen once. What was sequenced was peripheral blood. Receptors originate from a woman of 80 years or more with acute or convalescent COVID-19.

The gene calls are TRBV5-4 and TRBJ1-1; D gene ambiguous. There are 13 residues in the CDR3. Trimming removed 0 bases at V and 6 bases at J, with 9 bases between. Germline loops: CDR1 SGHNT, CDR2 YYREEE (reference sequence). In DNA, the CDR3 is TGTGCCAGCAGCTTGGAACTGCTCGCTGAAGCTTTCTTT. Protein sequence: CASSLELLAEAFF.

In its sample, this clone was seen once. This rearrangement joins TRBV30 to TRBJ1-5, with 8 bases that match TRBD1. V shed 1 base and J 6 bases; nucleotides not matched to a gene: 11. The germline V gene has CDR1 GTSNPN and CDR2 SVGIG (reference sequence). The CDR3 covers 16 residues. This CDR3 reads CAWSERGRGHAQPQHF. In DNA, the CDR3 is TGTGCCTGGAGTGAGCGGGGCAGGGGGCATGCTCAGCCCCAGCATTTT.

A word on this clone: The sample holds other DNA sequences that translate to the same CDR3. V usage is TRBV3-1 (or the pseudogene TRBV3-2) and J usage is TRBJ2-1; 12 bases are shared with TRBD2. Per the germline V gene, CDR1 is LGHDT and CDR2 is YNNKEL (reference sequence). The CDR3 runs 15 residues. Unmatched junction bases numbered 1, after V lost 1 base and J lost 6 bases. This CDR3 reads CASSQVLAGGNEQFF. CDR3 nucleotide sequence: TGTGCCAGCAGCCAAGTACTAGCGGGGGGCAATGAGCAGTTCTTC.

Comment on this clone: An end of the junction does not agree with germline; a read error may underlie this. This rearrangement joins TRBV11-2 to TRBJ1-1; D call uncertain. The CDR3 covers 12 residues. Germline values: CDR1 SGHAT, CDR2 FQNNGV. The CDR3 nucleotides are TGTGCCAGCAGCTCGCGGGCACCTGACGCTTTCTTT. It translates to CASSSRAPDAFF.

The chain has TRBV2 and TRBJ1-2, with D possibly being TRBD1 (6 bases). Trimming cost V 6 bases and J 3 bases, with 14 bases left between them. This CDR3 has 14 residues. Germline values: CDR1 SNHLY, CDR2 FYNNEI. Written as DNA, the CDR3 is TGTGCCAGCAGAGGAGACAGGCCGGACTATGGCTACACCTTC. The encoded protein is CASRGDRPDYGYTF.

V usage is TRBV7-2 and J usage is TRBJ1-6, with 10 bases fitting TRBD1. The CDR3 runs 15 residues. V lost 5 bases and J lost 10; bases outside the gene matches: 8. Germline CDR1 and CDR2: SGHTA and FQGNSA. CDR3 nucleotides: TGTGCCAGCAGCCTAGGGACAGGGGTGGGATCACCCCTCCACTTT. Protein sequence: CASSLGTGVGSPLHF.

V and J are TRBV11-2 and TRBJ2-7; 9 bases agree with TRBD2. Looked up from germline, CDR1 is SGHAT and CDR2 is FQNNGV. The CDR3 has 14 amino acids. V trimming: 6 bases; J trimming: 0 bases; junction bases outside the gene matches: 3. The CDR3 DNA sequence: TGTGCCAGCAGGGCGGGGGGGAGCTCCTACGAGCAGTACTTC. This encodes CASRAGGSSYEQYF.

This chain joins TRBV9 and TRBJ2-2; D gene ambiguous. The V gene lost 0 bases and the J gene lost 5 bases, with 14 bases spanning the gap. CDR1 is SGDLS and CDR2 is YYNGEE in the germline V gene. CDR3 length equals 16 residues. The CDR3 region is CASSVEGRYYTGELFF. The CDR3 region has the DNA TGTGCCAGCAGCGTAGAAGGCAGGTATTATACCGGGGAGCTGTTTTTT.

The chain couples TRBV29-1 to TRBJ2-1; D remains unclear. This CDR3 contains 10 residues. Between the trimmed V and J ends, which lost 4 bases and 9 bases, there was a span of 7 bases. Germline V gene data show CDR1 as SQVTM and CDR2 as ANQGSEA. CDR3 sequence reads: CSVARVEQFF. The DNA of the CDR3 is TGCAGCGTTGCCCGGGTTGAGCAGTTCTTC.

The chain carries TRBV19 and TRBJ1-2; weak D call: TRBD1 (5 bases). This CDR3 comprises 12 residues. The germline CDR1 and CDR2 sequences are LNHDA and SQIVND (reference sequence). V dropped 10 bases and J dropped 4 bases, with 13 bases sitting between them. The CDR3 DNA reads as TGTGCCACGATGGGGGGGATCTATGGCTACACCTTC. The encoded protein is CATMGGIYGYTF.

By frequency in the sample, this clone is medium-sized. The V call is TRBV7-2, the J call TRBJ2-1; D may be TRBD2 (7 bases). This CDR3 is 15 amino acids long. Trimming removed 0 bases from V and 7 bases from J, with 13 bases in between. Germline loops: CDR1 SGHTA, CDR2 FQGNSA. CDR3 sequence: CASSLAGGPANEQFF. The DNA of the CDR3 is TGTGCCAGCAGCTTAGCGGGGGGGCCAGCGAATGAGCAGTTCTTC.

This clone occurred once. CDR3 sequence reads: CASSLGPGGTRSGYYEQYF. CDR3 DNA: TGTGCCAGCAGCTTAGGTCCGGGGGGTACCCGTTCAGGATACTACGAGCAGTACTTC. The rearrangement links TRBV7-8 to TRBJ2-7; 7 bases match TRBD2. Germline loops: CDR1 SGHVS, CDR2 FQNEAQ. V lost 1 base to trimming and J lost 3 bases; unmatched junction nucleotides: 18. CDR3 length equals 19 residues.

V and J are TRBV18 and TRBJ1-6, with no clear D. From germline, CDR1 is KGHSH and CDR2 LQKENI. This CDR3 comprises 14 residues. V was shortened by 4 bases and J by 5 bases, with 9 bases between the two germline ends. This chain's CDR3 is CASSHSLNNSPLHF. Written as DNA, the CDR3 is TGTGCCAGCTCACATTCTCTAAATAATTCACCCCTCCACTTT.

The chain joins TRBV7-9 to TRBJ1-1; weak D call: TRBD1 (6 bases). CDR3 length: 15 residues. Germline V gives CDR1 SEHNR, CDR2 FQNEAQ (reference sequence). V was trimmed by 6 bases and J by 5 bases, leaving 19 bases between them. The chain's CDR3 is CASRVRTVGATEAFF. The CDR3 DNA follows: TGTGCCAGCAGAGTTAGGACAGTAGGAGCGACTGAAGCTTTCTTT.

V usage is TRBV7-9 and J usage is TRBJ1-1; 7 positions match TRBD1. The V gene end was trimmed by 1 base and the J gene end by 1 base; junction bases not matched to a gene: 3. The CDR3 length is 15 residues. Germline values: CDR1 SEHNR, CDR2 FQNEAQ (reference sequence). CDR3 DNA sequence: TGTGCCAGCAGCTTAGTGGGACAGCAGAACACTGAAGCTTTCTTT. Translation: CASSLVGQQNTEAFF.

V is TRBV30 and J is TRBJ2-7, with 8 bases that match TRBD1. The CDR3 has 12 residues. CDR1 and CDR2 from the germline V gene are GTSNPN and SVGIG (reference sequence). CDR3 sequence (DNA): TGTGCATTGAGGACAGGGCGAGACGAGCAGTACTTC. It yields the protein CALRTGRDEQYF.

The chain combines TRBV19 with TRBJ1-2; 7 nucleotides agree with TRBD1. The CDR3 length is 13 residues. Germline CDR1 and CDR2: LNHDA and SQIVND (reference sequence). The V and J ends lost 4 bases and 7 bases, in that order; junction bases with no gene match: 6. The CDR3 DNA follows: TGTGCCAGTAGTACGGAGACAGGGTTTGGCTACACCTTC. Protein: CASSTETGFGYTF.

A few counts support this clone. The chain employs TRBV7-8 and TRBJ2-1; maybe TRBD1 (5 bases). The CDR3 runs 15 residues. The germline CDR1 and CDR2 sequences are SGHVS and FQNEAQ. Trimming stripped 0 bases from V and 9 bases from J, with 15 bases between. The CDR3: CASSLAQTAQGEQFF. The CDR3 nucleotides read TGTGCCAGCAGCTTAGCCCAGACCGCGCAGGGTGAGCAGTTCTTC.

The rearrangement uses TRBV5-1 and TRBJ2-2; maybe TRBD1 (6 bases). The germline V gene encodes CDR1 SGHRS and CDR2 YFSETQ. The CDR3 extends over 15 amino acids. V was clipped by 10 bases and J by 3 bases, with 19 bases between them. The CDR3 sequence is CASRQVIKDTGELFF. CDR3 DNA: TGCGCCTCTCGACAGGTTATAAAAGACACCGGGGAGCTGTTTTTT.

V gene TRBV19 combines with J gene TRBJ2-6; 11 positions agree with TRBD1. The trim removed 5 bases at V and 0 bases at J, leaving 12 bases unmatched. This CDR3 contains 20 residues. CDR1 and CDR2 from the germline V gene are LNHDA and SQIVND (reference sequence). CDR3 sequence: CASSLLGQGASFSGANVLTF. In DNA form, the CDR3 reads TGTGCCAGTAGTCTCCTTGGACAGGGGGCTTCTTTCTCTGGGGCCAACGTCCTGACTTTC.

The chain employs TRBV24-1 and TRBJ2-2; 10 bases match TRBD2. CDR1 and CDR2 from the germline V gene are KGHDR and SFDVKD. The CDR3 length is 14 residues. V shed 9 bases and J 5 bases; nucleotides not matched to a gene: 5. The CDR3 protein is CATGASGGTGELFF. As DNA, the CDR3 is TGTGCCACCGGCGCTAGCGGGGGTACCGGGGAGCTGTTTTTT.

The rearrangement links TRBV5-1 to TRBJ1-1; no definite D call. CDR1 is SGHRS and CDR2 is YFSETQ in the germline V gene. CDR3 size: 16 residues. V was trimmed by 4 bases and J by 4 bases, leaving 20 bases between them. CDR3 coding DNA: TGCGCCAGCAGCCGGCCGGAGGCAGGCTTGGGCACTGAAGCTTTCTTT. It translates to CASSRPEAGLGTEAFF.